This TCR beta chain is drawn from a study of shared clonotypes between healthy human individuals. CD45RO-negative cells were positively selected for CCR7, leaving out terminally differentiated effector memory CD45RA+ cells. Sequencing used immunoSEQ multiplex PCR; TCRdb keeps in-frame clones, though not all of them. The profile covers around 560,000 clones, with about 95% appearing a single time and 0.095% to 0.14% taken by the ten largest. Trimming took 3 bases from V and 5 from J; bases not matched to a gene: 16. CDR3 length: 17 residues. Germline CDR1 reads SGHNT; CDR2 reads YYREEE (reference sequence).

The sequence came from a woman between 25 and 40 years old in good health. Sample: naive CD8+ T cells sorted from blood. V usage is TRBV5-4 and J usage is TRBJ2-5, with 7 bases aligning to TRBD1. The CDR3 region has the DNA TGTGCCAGCAGCTCACCCGACCTAGGGGGCTCCGGCGAGACCCAGTACTTC. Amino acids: CASSSPDLGGSGETQYF.